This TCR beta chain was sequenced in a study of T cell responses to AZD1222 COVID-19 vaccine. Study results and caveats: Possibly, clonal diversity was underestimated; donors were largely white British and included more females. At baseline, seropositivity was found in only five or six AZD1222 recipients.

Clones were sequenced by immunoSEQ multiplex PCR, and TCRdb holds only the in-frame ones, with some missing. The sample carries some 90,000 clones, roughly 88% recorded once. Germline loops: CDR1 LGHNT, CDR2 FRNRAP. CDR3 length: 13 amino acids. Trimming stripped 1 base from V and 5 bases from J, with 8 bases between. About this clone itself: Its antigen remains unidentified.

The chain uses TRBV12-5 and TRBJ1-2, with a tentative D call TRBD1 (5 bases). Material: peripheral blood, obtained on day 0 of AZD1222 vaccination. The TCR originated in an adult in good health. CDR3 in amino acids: CASGLEDNYGYTF. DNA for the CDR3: TGTGCTAGTGGTTTGGAGGACAATTATGGCTACACCTTC.